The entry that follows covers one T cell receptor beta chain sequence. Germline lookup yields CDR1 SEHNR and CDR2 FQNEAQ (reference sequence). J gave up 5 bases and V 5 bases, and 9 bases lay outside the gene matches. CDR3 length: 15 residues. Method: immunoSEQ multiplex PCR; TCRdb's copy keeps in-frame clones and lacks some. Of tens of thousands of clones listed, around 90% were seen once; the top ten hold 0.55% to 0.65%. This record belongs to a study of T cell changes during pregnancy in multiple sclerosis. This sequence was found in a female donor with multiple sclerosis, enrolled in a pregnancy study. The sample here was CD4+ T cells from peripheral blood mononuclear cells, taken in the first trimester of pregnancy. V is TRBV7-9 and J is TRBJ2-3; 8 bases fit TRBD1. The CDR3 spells CASSPGQGYGDTQYF. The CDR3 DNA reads TGTGCCAGCAGCCCTGGACAGGGTTATGGAGATACGCAGTATTTT.